Each of the 4 T cell receptor beta chains below was sequenced from the same sample in a study of post-analysis software for immune sequencing data. Notes on the study in general: The five TRBV segments detected at higher frequency in patients than in controls included TRBV5-6, TRBV5-1 and TRBV20-1.

Every TCR beta cDNA library bore unique molecular identifiers. TCRdb independently ran MiXCR on the PCR reads; one entry per CDR3 protein. This table holds roughly 430,000 distinct CDR3 sequences, approximately 37% found once. What these receptors recognize is not known. Input material: blood. These receptors originate from a girl aged 2-10 years with multiple sclerosis.

This clonotype was seen only once. The chain recombines TRBV20-1 with TRBJ1-2, with 9 positions matching TRBD1. V gave up 6 bases and J gave up 2 bases; unmatched junction bases: 25. The germline CDR1 and CDR2 sequences are DFQATT and SNEGSKA (reference sequence). CDR3 size: 20 residues. CDR3 protein: CSAQNPLDRGRGLQNYGYTF. The CDR3, as DNA: TGCAGTGCCCAAAACCCCCTGGACAGGGGACGAGGTCTCCAAAACTATGGCTACACCTTC.

The chain combines TRBV7-3 with TRBJ1-1; 11 bases map to TRBD1. This CDR3 spans 13 amino acids. From germline, CDR1 is SGHTA and CDR2 FQGTGA. Trimming removed 6 bases from V and 5 bases from J; junction bases left unmatched: 2. CDR3 residues: CASRGQGETEAFF. The CDR3 DNA reads as TGTGCCAGCAGGGGACAGGGGGAAACTGAAGCTTTCTTT. Complete variable domain (other parts from reference TRBV7-3 and TRBJ1-1): GAGVSQTPSNKVTEKGKYVELRCDPISGHTALYWYRQSLGQGPEFLIYFQGTGAADDSGLPNDRFFAVRPEGSVSTLKIQRTERGDSAVYLCASRGQGETEAFFGQGTRLTVV.

The chain recombines TRBV12-3 or TRBV12-4 with TRBJ1-1; no reliable D call. This CDR3 has 13 amino acids. Trimming shortened V by 3 bases and J by 2 bases, and 7 bases separated the two germline ends. DNA for the CDR3: TGTGCCAGCAGTTTTACCACCAACACTGAAGCTTTCTTT. It yields the protein CASSFTTNTEAFF.

This clonotype was counted between two and nine times. In DNA, the CDR3 is TGTGCCAGCAGTCCCCTAGTTAAGGGCCGAGGAGGCTACACCTTC. It translates to CASSPLVKGRGGYTF. The chain has TRBV28 and TRBJ1-2; D is unresolved. The V and J ends lost 5 bases and 8 bases respectively, with 21 bases between them. This CDR3 is 15 amino acids long. CDR1 is MDHEN, CDR2 SYDVKM, per germline.